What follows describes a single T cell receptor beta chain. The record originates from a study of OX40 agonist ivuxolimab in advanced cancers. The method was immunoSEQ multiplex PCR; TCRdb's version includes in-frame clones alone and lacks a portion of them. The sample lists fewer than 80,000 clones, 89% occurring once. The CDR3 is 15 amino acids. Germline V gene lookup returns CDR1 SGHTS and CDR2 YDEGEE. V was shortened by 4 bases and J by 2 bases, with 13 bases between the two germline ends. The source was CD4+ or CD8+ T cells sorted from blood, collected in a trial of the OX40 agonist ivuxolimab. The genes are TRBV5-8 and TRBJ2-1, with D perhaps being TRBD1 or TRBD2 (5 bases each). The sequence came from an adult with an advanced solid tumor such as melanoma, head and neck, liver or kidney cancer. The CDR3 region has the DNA TGTGCCAGCAGCATGCAGGGTAGCGCCTACAATGAGCAGTTCTTC. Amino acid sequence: CASSMQGSAYNEQFF.